The 4 T cell receptor beta chains presented below share a single source sample, sequenced in a study of cytomegalovirus exposure and HLA in healthy donors. Use of 60 Vbeta and 13 Jbeta primers characterized the PCR. The method was immunoSEQ multiplex PCR; TCRdb's version includes in-frame clones alone and lacks a portion of them. Here the sample spans fewer than 180,000 clones, 79% being singletons. Sample: PBMCs. All receptors come from a human donor in good health.

The J gene is TRBJ2-5, the V gene TRBV28; TRBD2 matches 10 bases. The CDR3 totals 14 residues. V shed 5 bases and J 5 bases; nucleotides not matched to a gene: 5. Germline-derived CDR1 and CDR2 are MDHEN and SYDVKM. CDR3 DNA: TGTGCCAGCAGTAGCGGGGGGGCGAGGGAGACCCAGTACTTC. Amino acid sequence: CASSSGGARETQYF.

This clone was picked up one time. The rearrangement uses TRBV2 and TRBJ1-1; 7 bases match TRBD1. The CDR3 spans 13 residues. The germline V gene encodes CDR1 SNHLY and CDR2 FYNNEI. J lost 2 bases, V lost 10 bases, and 7 bases had no gene match. The CDR3 protein is CATRGGFNTEAFF. CDR3 in DNA: TGTGCCACCAGGGGGGGATTCAACACTGAAGCTTTCTTT.

This clone came up a few times. V gene TRBV6-1 combines with J gene TRBJ2-7; 7 bases line up with TRBD1. Per the germline V gene, CDR1 is MNHNS and CDR2 is SASEGT. The length of the CDR3 is 14 residues. V trimming: 2 bases; J trimming: 4 bases; junction bases outside the gene matches: 5. The CDR3 spells CASSEPDRAYEQYF. The CDR3 DNA reads as TGTGCCAGCAGTGAACCTGACAGGGCTTACGAGCAGTACTTC.

This clone has more than one count but fewer than ten. The chain has TRBV11-3 and TRBJ2-1, with 9 bases fitting TRBD2. The J segment lost 4 bases and the V segment lost 5 bases, leaving 6 bases of the junction unmatched. Per germline, CDR1 SGHNT and CDR2 YENEEA. This CDR3 has 15 residues. CDR3 bases: TGTGCCAGCAGCAACCTCGCGGGGGGGTACAATGAGCAGTTCTTC. As protein: CASSNLAGGYNEQFF.